Following are 10 T cell receptor beta chains from one sample sequenced in a study of post-analysis software for immune sequencing data. cDNA libraries of TCR beta carried unique molecular identifiers. TCRdb re-derived calls from the PCR reads in MiXCR, one entry per CDR3 protein. The table lists around 400,000 distinct CDR3 sequences, around 33% of them singletons. The antigens these receptors bind are not known. Overall study results and limits: Included in a set of a few TRBV segments more frequent in patients than controls were TRBV5-6, TRBV5-1 and TRBV20-1.

The source material was blood. Receptor source: a girl aged 10 to 17 with multiple sclerosis.

This clonotype came up many times. The V gene is TRBV9, the J gene TRBJ2-7; D may match TRBD1 or TRBD2 (5 bases each). The germline V and J ends were trimmed by 3 bases and 5 bases, with 18 bases remaining between them. In germline, CDR1 is SGDLS, CDR2 YYNGEE. The CDR3 loop spans 15 amino acids. CDR3 in DNA: TGTGCCAGCAGCGCCTATGGATGGGACGCCAACGAGCAGTACTTC. Protein product: CASSAYGWDANEQYF. The full variable domain, in which reference TRBV9 and TRBJ2-7 provide the parts outside the CDR3, is DSGVTQTPKHLITATGQRVTLRCSPRSGDLSVYWYQQSLDQGLQFLIQYYNGEERAKGNILERFSAQQFPDLHSELNLSSLELGDSALYFCASSAYGWDANEQYFGPGTRLTVT.

The rearrangement uses TRBV20-1 and TRBJ2-1; the D is unclear. The DNA end is more similar to TRBJ2-7, so the J call may be wrong. CDR1 is DFQATT and CDR2 is SNEGSKA in the germline V gene (reference sequence). The CDR3 is 14 residues long. CDR3 nucleotide sequence: TGCAGTGCTACGGTTCTAAGGGTGTACAATGAGCAGTACTTC. Translation: CSATVLRVYNEQYF.

This clonotype appeared once. This rearrangement joins TRBV11-2 to TRBJ2-7, with D perhaps TRBD1 or TRBD2 (5 bases each). CDR3 length: 15 amino acids. With 1 base removed from V and 3 bases from J, the gap between germline ends came to 13 bases. Germline assignment: CDR1 SGHAT and CDR2 FQNNGV. CDR3 in DNA: TGTGCCAGCAGCTTAGTAAACGAGGGGTTCTACGAGCAGTACTTC. Protein: CASSLVNEGFYEQYF.

This clonotype turned up a few times. The V call is TRBV20-1, the J call TRBJ1-2; no firm D call. There are 11 residues in the CDR3. V dropped 4 bases and J dropped 4 bases, with 7 bases sitting between them. Germline V CDR1 and CDR2: DFQATT, SNEGSKA (reference sequence). The CDR3 loop reads CSATVTYGYTF. CDR3 sequence (DNA): TGCAGTGCTACTGTCACCTATGGCTACACCTTC.

This clonotype was observed a few times. J is TRBJ1-4 and V is TRBV7-6, with 9 bases fitting TRBD1. The CDR3 consists of 16 residues. Trimming at V came to 4 bases and at J to 1 base, leaving 4 bases not matched to a gene. Per germline, CDR1 SGHVS and CDR2 FNYEAQ. The CDR3 loop is CASSSMTGGTNEKLFF. The CDR3, as DNA: TGTGCCAGCAGCTCAATGACAGGGGGAACTAATGAAAAACTGTTTTTT.

The genes are TRBV4-1 and TRBJ1-1; D is unclear. Looked up from germline, CDR1 is MGHRA and CDR2 is YSYEKL. The CDR3 is 14 amino acids. V dropped 1 base and J dropped 1 base, with 7 bases sitting between them. The CDR3 DNA reads TGCGCCAGCAGCCAAGGTCCGGAGAACACTGAAGCTTTCTTT. This sequence encodes CASSQGPENTEAFF.

The chain couples TRBV14 to TRBJ2-7; 11 nucleotides line up with TRBD2. The CDR3 sequence is 16 residues long. Per the germline V gene, CDR1 is SGHDN and CDR2 is FVKESK. V shed 4 bases, J shed 6 bases, and the junction held 11 bases outside the gene matches. CDR3 protein: CASSRTSGSFLFEQYF. The CDR3 DNA sequence: TGTGCCAGCAGCCGAACTAGCGGGAGCTTTCTATTCGAGCAGTACTTC.

V is TRBV28 and J is TRBJ2-5, with 8 bases fitting TRBD1. V trimming: 6 bases; J trimming: 3 bases; junction bases outside the gene matches: 12. CDR3 length: 16 amino acids. Germline V gene lookup returns CDR1 MDHEN and CDR2 SYDVKM. CDR3 bases: TGTGCCAGCAGCCCCTCCGGGACAGGAGGGGAAGAGACCCAGTACTTC. Translation: CASSPSGTGGEETQYF.

J is TRBJ2-4 and V is TRBV7-9, with D perhaps being TRBD1 or TRBD2 (6 bases each). V gave up 2 bases and J gave up 5 bases, with 10 bases separating them. Per germline, CDR1 SEHNR and CDR2 FQNEAQ (reference sequence). The CDR3 is 14 residues long. CDR3 amino acids: CASSLKGGQNIQYF. The CDR3 bases are TGTGCCAGCAGCTTAAAGGGGGGCCAAAACATTCAGTACTTC. Drawing the rest from reference TRBV7-9 and TRBJ2-4, the complete variable domain is DTGVSQNPRHKITKRGQNVTFRCDPISEHNRLYWYRQTLGQGPEFLTYFQNEAQLEKSRLLSDRFSAERPKGSFSTLEIQRTEQGDSAMYLCASSLKGGQNIQYFGAGTRLSVL.

Written as DNA, the CDR3 is TGTGCCAGCAGTTACACCCCCTCACAGCGGGGGGCCCCCTACAATGAGCAGTTCTTC. Its translation: CASSYTPSQRGAPYNEQFF. The chain carries TRBV6-5 and TRBJ2-1; 9 positions match TRBD2. Looked up from germline, CDR1 is MNHEY and CDR2 is SVGAGI. This CDR3 is 19 amino acids long. V shed 2 bases, J shed 2 bases, and the junction held 13 bases outside the gene matches.